The 32 T cell receptor beta chains listed next were all sequenced from one sample in a study of T cell repertoires in cytomegalovirus infection. MiXCR, run by TCRdb on the reads, gives a single entry per CDR3 protein. The sample gives hundreds of thousands of distinct CDR3 sequences, roughly a tenth of which show up once; over 2.5% is in the top ten. Sequencing was done on a sample of PBMCs. These receptors all come from a human donor in good health (CMV status not recorded). Some clones in this sample may be carry-over from other donors' samples.

In its sample, this clonotype was seen many times. The gene calls are TRBV29-1 and TRBJ2-5, with D hard to call. Germline V gene data show CDR1 as SQVTM and CDR2 as ANQGSEA. Trimming took off 4 bases at V and 5 bases at J, with 8 bases between the two ends. The CDR3 has 11 residues. CDR3 region: CSVGAGETQYF. The CDR3 bases are TGCAGCGTTGGAGCCGGTGAGACCCAGTACTTC.

This clonotype has ten or more counts. This chain links TRBV7-2 with TRBJ2-1, with 7 bases matching TRBD2. Germline CDR1 reads SGHTA; CDR2 reads FQGNSA. Unmatched junction bases numbered 12, after V lost 3 bases and J lost 4 bases. This CDR3 has 17 residues. The CDR3 sequence is CASSLEGVTSRYNEQFF. In DNA form, the CDR3 reads TGTGCCAGCAGCTTGGAGGGAGTGACTAGCAGATACAATGAGCAGTTCTTC. Combining the CDR3 with reference TRBV7-2 and TRBJ2-1 gives the whole variable domain GAGVSQSPSNKVTEKGKDVELRCDPISGHTALYWYRQSLGQGLEFLIYFQGNSAPDKSGLPSDRFSAERTGGSVSTLTIQRTQQEDSAVYLCASSLEGVTSRYNEQFFGPGTRLTVL.

This clonotype was seen at least ten times. V usage is TRBV12-3 or TRBV12-4 and J usage is TRBJ1-4; the D gene is possibly TRBD1 (5 bases). The CDR3 consists of 15 residues. V lost 3 bases and J lost 0, with 8 bases in between. The CDR3 loop is CASSLGVATNEKLFF. The CDR3 DNA follows: TGTGCCAGCAGTTTGGGGGTCGCAACTAATGAAAAACTGTTTTTT.

The chain uses TRBV29-1 and TRBJ1-2; D might be TRBD1 (5 bases). With 3 bases removed from V and 8 bases from J, the gap between germline ends came to 13 bases. This CDR3 is built from 12 residues. The germline CDR1 and CDR2 sequences are SQVTM and ANQGSEA. For the CDR3, the DNA is TGCAGCGTTGAGGGGGTTTTCGGGGGCTACACCTTC. Translated: CSVEGVFGGYTF.

This clonotype was seen ten or more times. The V gene is TRBV7-3, the J gene TRBJ1-1; D may be TRBD1 (6 bases). CDR3 length: 13 amino acids. Germline values: CDR1 SGHTA, CDR2 FQGTGA. Deletions cut 5 bases from V and 1 base from J, with 8 bases between. CDR3 protein: CASSQGQNTEAFF. The CDR3 coding sequence is TGTGCCAGCAGCCAGGGACAGAACACTGAAGCTTTCTTT. Supplemented by reference TRBV7-3 and TRBJ1-1, the full variable domain reads GAGVSQTPSNKVTEKGKYVELRCDPISGHTALYWYRQSLGQGPEFLIYFQGTGAADDSGLPNDRFFAVRPEGSVSTLKIQRTERGDSAVYLCASSQGQNTEAFFGQGTRLTVV.

In its sample, this clonotype was seen many times. The chain uses TRBV6-4 and TRBJ2-1; D is ambiguous. The CDR3 extends over 13 amino acids. V lost 0 bases and J 3 bases, leaving 3 bases between the germline ends. Germline values: CDR1 MRHNA, CDR2 SNTAGT. Written as DNA, the CDR3 is TGTGCCAGCAGTGACTCGGACTACAATGAGCAGTTCTTC. Translating it yields CASSDSDYNEQFF.

This clonotype was detected ten times or more. The CDR3 DNA reads as TGTGCCAGCAGTTACGGGACGGGGTACTCCTACGAGCAGTACGTC. Its translation is CASSYGTGYSYEQYV. J is TRBJ2-7 and V is TRBV6-2 or TRBV6-3; possibly TRBD1 or TRBD2 for D (5 bases each). V lost 2 bases and J 0 bases, leaving 11 bases between the germline ends. Germline V lookup: CDR1 MNHEY, CDR2 SVGEGT. CDR3 length equals 15 residues.

This clonotype came up many times. V gene TRBV7-2 combines with J gene TRBJ1-1; the D gene is possibly TRBD1 (5 bases). V shed 5 bases and J shed 4 bases, with 20 bases lying between them. Germline lookup yields CDR1 SGHTA and CDR2 FQGNSA. This CDR3 spans 16 amino acids. CDR3 DNA sequence: TGTGCCAGCAGCCAAGCTACGGGACCCCGAACCACTGAAGCTTTCTTT. It translates to CASSQATGPRTTEAFF.

This clonotype was seen ten or more times. This chain connects TRBV20-1 to TRBJ2-1; 10 bases map to TRBD2. In germline, CDR1 is DFQATT, CDR2 SNEGSKA (reference sequence). The J segment lost 8 bases and the V segment lost 1 base, leaving 11 bases of the junction unmatched. The CDR3 consists of 16 residues. CDR3 loop: CSARVQESSGGYEQFF. The DNA for the CDR3 is TGCAGTGCTAGAGTACAGGAGTCTAGCGGGGGATATGAGCAGTTCTTC.

The V gene is TRBV28, the J gene TRBJ1-1; TRBD1 aligns across 7 bases. This CDR3 contains 15 residues. CDR1 is MDHEN and CDR2 is SYDVKM in the germline V gene. V gave up 4 bases and J gave up 3 bases; unmatched junction bases: 8. The CDR3 here is CASSSPSQGDTEAFF. The CDR3 DNA follows: TGTGCCAGCAGTTCTCCCTCCCAGGGGGACACTGAAGCTTTCTTT.

This clonotype was picked up many times. The V and J genes are TRBV4-3 and TRBJ1-2; 7 bases are a match to TRBD1. Germline CDR1 reads LGHNA; CDR2 reads YSLEER. Trimming at V came to 0 bases and at J to 7 bases, leaving 2 bases not matched to a gene. The length of the CDR3 is 13 residues. CDR3 DNA sequence: TGCGCCAGCAGCCAAGAAGGGGGCTTTGGCTACACCTTC. As protein: CASSQEGGFGYTF.

The sample holds many counts of this clonotype. The gene calls are TRBV6-2 or TRBV6-3 and TRBJ2-5; D remains ambiguous. The CDR3 sequence is 12 residues long. CDR1 MNHEY and CDR2 SVGEGT come from the germline V gene. Deletions cut 5 bases from V and 2 bases from J, with 6 bases between. CDR3: CASSNKQETQYF. Written as DNA, the CDR3 is TGTGCCAGCAGTAATAAGCAAGAGACCCAGTACTTC.

This clonotype was counted at least ten times. CDR3 in amino acids: CASSLDRGQSGELFF. The CDR3 DNA reads as TGTGCCAGCAGCCTTGACAGGGGGCAAAGCGGGGAGCTGTTTTTT. The chain links TRBV7-2 to TRBJ2-2; 10 bases align to TRBD1. Trimming at V came to 5 bases and at J to 7 bases, leaving 7 bases not matched to a gene. Germline CDR1 reads SGHTA; CDR2 reads FQGNSA. This CDR3 has 15 residues. The whole variable domain, filled in from reference TRBV7-2 and TRBJ2-2, reads GAGVSQSPSNKVTEKGKDVELRCDPISGHTALYWYRQSLGQGLEFLIYFQGNSAPDKSGLPSDRFSAERTGGSVSTLTIQRTQQEDSAVYLCASSLDRGQSGELFFGEGSRLTVL.

This clonotype was observed at least ten times. The CDR3: CASSSYQGPDTQYF. The CDR3 DNA reads as TGTGCCAGCAGCTCCTATCAGGGTCCAGATACGCAGTATTTT. This sequence joins TRBV7-8 and TRBJ2-3; possibly TRBD1 for D (5 bases). V was trimmed by 4 bases and J by 4 bases, leaving 12 bases between them. The CDR3 runs 14 residues. The germline CDR1 and CDR2 sequences are SGHVS and FQNEAQ.

This clonotype was detected only a few times. The V and J genes are TRBV10-3 and TRBJ2-3; TRBD2 aligns across 10 bases. The CDR3 totals 12 residues. Germline CDR1 is ENHRY and CDR2 is SYGVKD. V lost 6 bases to trimming and J lost 6 bases; unmatched junction nucleotides: 0. CDR3 region: CAIRLAGDTQYF. CDR3 bases: TGTGCCATCAGACTAGCGGGGGATACGCAGTATTTT.

This clonotype showed up many times. The chain recombines TRBV28 with TRBJ1-5, with 7 bases fitting TRBD1. This CDR3 has 15 residues. The germline CDR1 and CDR2 sequences are MDHEN and SYDVKM. V shed 6 bases, J shed 2 bases, and the junction held 7 bases outside the gene matches. CDR3 coding DNA: TGTGCCAGCAGCCAAGGACAGGTTCGCAATCAGCCCCAGCATTTT. Translating gives CASSQGQVRNQPQHF.

This clonotype was found many times. The chain couples TRBV28 to TRBJ2-7, with TRBD2 matching over 7 bases. V shed 4 bases and J 1 base; nucleotides not matched to a gene: 7. From germline, CDR1 is MDHEN and CDR2 SYDVKM. There are 15 residues in the CDR3. CDR3 coding DNA: TGTGCCAGCAGTTCGGGGGGAGTGAAGTCCTACGAGCAGTACGTC. This gives the protein CASSSGGVKSYEQYV.

At least ten counts were recorded for this clonotype. This chain connects TRBV4-2 to TRBJ2-5; 7 positions match TRBD1. The germline CDR1 and CDR2 sequences are LGHNA and YNFKEQ. The CDR3 consists of 16 residues. J gave up 3 bases and V 2 bases, and 9 bases lay outside the gene matches. CDR3: CASSQSTGRSEETQYF. The DNA for the CDR3 is TGTGCCAGCAGCCAATCGACAGGGCGGAGCGAAGAGACCCAGTACTTC.

This clonotype occurred a few times. The chain joins TRBV28 to TRBJ1-5; D not certain. This CDR3 spans 16 amino acids. Germline CDR1 reads MDHEN; CDR2 reads SYDVKM. Trimming cost V 4 bases and J 1 base, with 14 bases left between them. CDR3 nucleotides: TGTGCCAGCAGTTACGACCCCCGACGGAGCAATCAGCCCCAGCATTTT. Translated, it gives CASSYDPRRSNQPQHF.

This clonotype was counted many times. This sequence joins TRBV28 and TRBJ2-3; no definite D call. Germline lookup yields CDR1 MDHEN and CDR2 SYDVKM. Trimming pared 1 base from V and 6 bases from J, leaving 5 bases between. The CDR3 has 12 residues. The CDR3 nucleotides are TGTGCCAGCAGTTTATTAAAGGATACGCAGTATTTT. Translation gives CASSLLKDTQYF.

There are many counts of this clonotype. The chain has TRBV20-1 and TRBJ2-5, with 7 bases that match TRBD1. The V gene's germline CDR1 is DFQATT and CDR2 SNEGSKA (reference sequence). The CDR3 consists of 13 residues. V gave up 2 bases and J gave up 5 bases; unmatched junction bases: 5. The CDR3: CSARPGGLETQYF. CDR3 DNA sequence: TGCAGTGCTAGACCAGGGGGTTTGGAGACCCAGTACTTC.

The sample holds many counts of this clonotype. The V gene is TRBV7-2, the J gene TRBJ1-2; tentative D call: TRBD1 (5 bases). The CDR3 spans 14 residues. V dropped 5 bases and J dropped 3 bases, with 13 bases sitting between them. Germline CDR1 SGHTA, CDR2 FQGNSA. CDR3 DNA: TGTGCCAGCAGCAGGCGGGGGTTGGACTATGGCTACACCTTC. It specifies CASSRRGLDYGYTF.

This clonotype has a count of ten or more. This chain joins TRBV6-5 and TRBJ1-1, with D possibly being TRBD1 (6 bases). The CDR3 has 15 residues. In germline, CDR1 is MNHEY, CDR2 SVGAGI. Trimming shortened V by 3 bases and J by 0 bases, and 11 bases separated the two germline ends. The DNA for the CDR3 is TGTGCCAGCAGTTATGGCAGGGGCGTGAACACTGAAGCTTTCTTT. This translates into CASSYGRGVNTEAFF.

This clonotype was detected ten times or more. The rearrangement joins TRBV5-1 to TRBJ1-1; a possible D gene is TRBD1 (5 bases). This CDR3 contains 15 residues. The ends were cut back, 3 bases at V and 1 base at J, with 13 bases in the middle. Germline CDR1 is SGHRS and CDR2 is YFSETQ. In nucleotides, the CDR3 is TGCGCCAGCAGCTATTTTGGGACCGAGAACACTGAAGCTTTCTTT. Protein: CASSYFGTENTEAFF.

To note about this clonotype: A single base separates this from a much larger clone, so it may be a read error. The chain recombines TRBV20-1 with TRBJ2-3; perhaps TRBD1 as D (6 bases). The assigned J gene may be wrong: the sequence end matches TRBJ1-5 better. Germline loops: CDR1 DFQATT, CDR2 SNEGSKA (reference sequence). The CDR3 runs to 11 residues. CDR3 nucleotide sequence: TGCAGGGGGGGGGGCCCCGATACGCAGCATTTT. This encodes CRGGGPDTQHF.

The CDR3: CASSPLNSPLHF. The CDR3 coding sequence is TGTGCCAGCAGCCCACTAAATTCACCCCTCCACTTT. The chain couples TRBV5-5 to TRBJ1-6; no definite D call. V dropped 4 bases and J dropped 7 bases, with 6 bases sitting between them. The V gene's germline CDR1 is SGHKS and CDR2 YYEKEE (reference sequence). The CDR3 sequence is 12 residues long.

This clonotype was seen at least ten times. The chain joins TRBV6-6 to TRBJ1-5; D may be TRBD1 (6 bases). Trimming removed 5 bases at V and 5 bases at J, with 13 bases between. Germline V gene lookup returns CDR1 MNHNY and CDR2 SVGAGI (reference sequence). There are 14 residues in the CDR3. The CDR3, as DNA: TGTGCCAGCAGTACAGGGTTGGGGGATCAGCCCCAGCATTTT. It translates to CASSTGLGDQPQHF.

This clonotype was counted ten times or more. The chain links TRBV7-8 to TRBJ1-4; D is unresolved. Trimming stripped 6 bases from V and 4 bases from J, with 12 bases between. The CDR3 consists of 14 residues. The germline gives CDR1 SGHVS, CDR2 FQNEAQ. CDR3 nucleotides: TGTGCCAGCAGGGTCGTCGGACTTAATGAAAAACTGTTTTTT. It yields the protein CASRVVGLNEKLFF.

This clonotype was recorded many times. The rearrangement joins TRBV20-1 to TRBJ1-1; 7 bases agree with TRBD1. J was trimmed by 4 bases and V by 0 bases; bases with no gene match: 2. The CDR3 is made up of 13 amino acids. Germline values: CDR1 DFQATT, CDR2 SNEGSKA (reference sequence). The CDR3 here is CSARDTGVTEAFF. The CDR3 DNA sequence: TGCAGTGCTAGAGACACAGGGGTCACTGAAGCTTTCTTT.

The rearrangement joins TRBV2 to TRBJ2-3, with D uncertain. In germline, CDR1 is SNHLY, CDR2 FYNNEI. The CDR3 length is 14 residues. Trimming shortened V by 6 bases and J by 1 base, and 11 bases separated the two germline ends. CDR3 region: CASRFGKRTDTQYF. The DNA for the CDR3 is TGTGCCAGCAGATTTGGAAAACGCACAGATACGCAGTATTTT.

The CDR3 is CSVPGQGASYNEQFF. Here the CDR3 DNA reads TGCAGCGTTCCGGGACAGGGGGCTTCCTACAATGAGCAGTTCTTC. The chain recombines TRBV29-1 with TRBJ2-1, with 12 bases identical to TRBD1. The V gene's germline CDR1 is SQVTM and CDR2 ANQGSEA. The CDR3 sequence is 15 residues long. The junction had 3 bases not matched to a gene; V was cut back by 5 bases and J by 1 base.

There are many counts of this clonotype. V gene TRBV7-2 combines with J gene TRBJ2-1, with TRBD1 matching 9 bases. Germline loops: CDR1 SGHTA, CDR2 FQGNSA. The CDR3 totals 16 residues. Trimming at V came to 5 bases and at J to 5 bases, leaving 10 bases not matched to a gene. CDR3 residues: CASSPRPGQGNNEQFF. The CDR3 region has the DNA TGTGCCAGCAGCCCACGGCCGGGACAGGGCAACAATGAGCAGTTCTTC.